This is a list of T cell receptor beta chains from one sample in a study of low-dose radiotherapy and immunotherapy resistance in tumors. TCRdb recomputed calls from the reads with MiXCR, one row per CDR3 protein. This table has tens of thousands of distinct CDR3 sequences, under 10% appearing once. The sample here was PBMCs, taken before treatment. The receptors were gathered from a male donor with prostate cancer. CDR3s include the opening cysteine and the closing phenylalanine or tryptophan. The D gene is left open where the match is weak. The listing skips clone size in some rows; elsewhere it reads once, few, many or a size class.

j_call d_call v_call clone_size cdr3_aa cdr3_nt
TRBJ2-1 - TRBV6-1 many CASSEVGGATILFF TGTGCCAGCAGTGAAGTGGGTGGAGCCACCATATTGTTCTTC
TRBJ2-4 TRBD1 TRBV3-1 many CASSLGQQKNIQYF TGTGCCAGCAGCTTGGGACAGCAAAAAAACATTCAGTACTTC
TRBJ2-1 - TRBV29-1 many CSAIPTPNEQFF TGCAGCGCTATACCTACGCCCAATGAGCAGTTCTTC
TRBJ2-7 - TRBV25-1 few CASTHNSYEQYF TGTGCCAGCACCCACAACTCCTACGAGCAGTACTTC
TRBJ2-2 - TRBV6-5 many CASSPILALTGELFF TGTGCCAGCAGCCCTATACTAGCTCTCACCGGGGAGCTGTTTTTT
TRBJ1-4 TRBD1 TRBV28 many CASSSGQGAAVF TGTGCCAGCAGTTCCGGACAGGGCGCCGCTGTTTTT
TRBJ2-5 - TRBV30 many CAWSVRRETQYF TGTGCCTGGAGTGTACGTCGGGAGACCCAGTACTTC
TRBJ1-2 - TRBV27 few CASSGAGRGRGYTF TGTGCCAGCAGTGGGGCGGGCAGGGGAAGAGGCTACACCTTC
TRBJ1-1 - TRBV4-2 many CASSQGFLGTEAFF TGTGCCAGCAGCCAAGGGTTCCTCGGGACTGAAGCTTTCTTT
TRBJ2-4 TRBD2 TRBV27 - CASSARLAGGVLENIQYF TGTGCCAGCAGTGCCCGACTAGCGGGAGGGGTCCTGGAAAACATTCAGTACTTC
TRBJ1-4 - TRBV10-3 many CAISTGTGNEKLFF TGTGCCATCAGCACCGGGACTGGTAATGAAAAACTGTTTTTT
TRBJ2-3 TRBD2 TRBV4-2 many CASSQDMASGGSTDTQYF TGTGCCAGCAGCCAAGATATGGCTAGCGGAGGGAGCACAGATACGCAGTATTTT
TRBJ2-3 - TRBV28 many CASRRDTDTQYF TGTGCCAGCAGAAGAGACACAGATACGCAGTATTTT
TRBJ2-5 - TRBV5-4 many CASSLGALNQETQYF TGTGCCAGCAGCTTGGGGGCCTTGAACCAAGAGACCCAGTACTTC
TRBJ1-1 - TRBV7-2 many CASSSLGGNTEAFF TGTGCCAGCAGCTCCCTAGGGGGGAACACTGAAGCTTTCTTT
TRBJ2-7 TRBD2 TRBV4-3 many CASSLSVLNAGGYEQYF TGCGCCAGCAGCCTCTCGGTCTTGAATGCGGGAGGCTACGAGCAGTACTTC
TRBJ2-5 - TRBV29-1 medium-sized CSVDRGRETQYF TGCAGCGTTGATCGGGGCCGGGAGACCCAGTACTTC
TRBJ1-1 - TRBV28 many CASSPTPTGNTEAFF TGTGCCAGCAGCCCTACCCCCACAGGGAACACTGAAGCTTTCTTT
TRBJ2-3 - TRBV20-1 - CSAFDRVTDTQYF TGCAGTGCTTTCGACAGAGTCACAGATACGCAGTATTTT
TRBJ2-7 TRBD2 TRBV9 - CASSFEGLAYEQYF TGTGCCAGCAGCTTCGAGGGACTAGCCTACGAGCAGTACTTC
TRBJ2-1 TRBD2 TRBV18 many CASSPSITSGGPTEQFF TGTGCCAGCTCACCAAGCATTACTAGCGGGGGTCCGACGGAGCAGTTCTTC
TRBJ2-7 - TRBV6-1 many CASSEALGEGNYEQYF TGTGCCAGCAGTGAAGCGCTAGGAGAAGGGAACTACGAGCAGTACTTC
TRBJ2-5 TRBD1 TRBV7-6 many CASSSSGTGQETQYF TGTGCCAGCAGCTCTTCCGGGACAGGGCAAGAGACCCAGTACTTC
TRBJ1-1 - TRBV20-1 many CSASSGARPKNTEAFF TGCAGTGCTAGCTCGGGGGCCCGGCCCAAGAACACTGAAGCTTTCTTT
TRBJ2-3 TRBD2 TRBV11-2 - CASSPGTSSDTQYF TGTGCCAGCAGCCCGGGGACTAGCTCAGATACGCAGTATTTT
TRBJ1-4 - TRBV7-9 many CASSTGEKLFF TGTGCCAGCAGCACGGGAGAAAAACTGTTTTTT
TRBJ2-7 - TRBV24-1 many CATPHPTPRDGAYEQYF TGTGCCACCCCACACCCGACTCCCCGGGACGGAGCCTACGAGCAGTACTTC
TRBJ2-1 TRBD2 TRBV9 many CASSSGLARNEQFF TGTGCCAGCAGCTCGGGACTAGCGAGAAATGAGCAGTTCTTC
TRBJ2-2 TRBD2 TRBV2 many CASSRLAENTGELFF TGTGCCAGCAGTAGGCTAGCGGAGAACACCGGGGAGCTGTTTTTT
TRBJ1-3 - TRBV7-3 many CASSLYFGGRGRRVTGNTIYF TGTGCCAGCAGCTTATACTTCGGTGGCAGGGGTAGACGAGTAACTGGAAACACCATATATTTT
TRBJ2-7 - TRBV7-2 many CASSLAGEQQYF TGTGCCAGCAGCTTAGCGGGAGAACAGCAGTACTTC
TRBJ2-5 TRBD1 TRBV4-2 medium-sized CASSQRQGQETQYF TGTGCCAGCAGCCAACGACAGGGGCAAGAGACCCAGTACTTC
TRBJ2-5 - TRBV11-2 many CASSPRIGSLIQETQYF TGTGCCAGCAGCCCGCGAATAGGGTCACTAATTCAAGAGACCCAGTACTTC
TRBJ2-1 - TRBV12-3/TRBV12-4 many CASSYSGAYNEQFF TGTGCCAGCAGTTACTCGGGGGCCTACAATGAGCAGTTCTTC
TRBJ1-5 - TRBV2 many CASSEEAGSNQPQHF TGTGCCAGCAGTGAAGAGGCGGGTAGCAATCAGCCCCAGCATTTT
TRBJ2-6 TRBD1 TRBV19 many CASSTWGQGPGANVLTF TGTGCCAGTAGTACCTGGGGACAGGGCCCTGGGGCCAACGTCCTGACTTTC
TRBJ2-4 - TRBV7-6 many CASSSGPTIAKNIQYF TGTGCCAGCAGCTCGGGACCGACAATAGCCAAAAACATTCAGTACTTC
TRBJ1-2 - TRBV7-3 many CASSLSGGSNYGYTF TGTGCCAGCAGCCTATCGGGGGGTTCCAACTATGGCTACACCTTC
TRBJ2-1 - TRBV6-6 many CASSPGFAEQFF TGTGCCAGCAGCCCAGGATTTGCTGAGCAGTTCTTC
TRBJ1-4 - TRBV2 many CASSQTDVGEKLFF TGTGCCAGCAGCCAGACTGATGTGGGGGAAAAACTGTTTTTT
TRBJ2-3 - TRBV5-4 many CASSLKISTDTQYF TGTGCCAGCAGCCTCAAGATTAGCACAGATACGCAGTATTTT
TRBJ2-3 - TRBV28 many CASSPQQGGTQYF TGTGCCAGCAGTCCCCAACAAGGGGGTACGCAGTATTTT
TRBJ2-7 - TRBV28 many CASNIRGGVGEQYF TGTGCCAGCAATATTCGAGGGGGAGTAGGCGAGCAGTACTTC
TRBJ1-2 TRBD1 TRBV2 many CASRGGGNYGYTF TGTGCCAGCAGAGGGGGCGGGAACTATGGCTACACCTTC